This T cell receptor (beta chain) was obtained from a study of blood T cells in healthy people across ages. As for the study in general: For every two T cells, template switching captured about one barcoded beta molecule. Study findings and constraints: Donor CMV infection status was unknown, possibly confounding age-related changes in expanded clonotypes. Observed TCR beta diversity per million T cells went down as age went up. This fall followed a roughly linear course with age.

Per-sample yields of isolated PBMCs were at least 7 million. For the second PCR, which ran for roughly 6 to 12 cycles, a sample-barcoded 5' primer and a J-beta primer mix were used. Each CDR3 protein gets one entry after TCRdb re-called the 5' RACE reads with MiXCR. The sample yields more than 650,000 distinct CDR3 sequences, about 48% seen once. V lost 6 bases and J 4 bases, leaving 14 bases between the germline ends. The length of the CDR3 is 15 residues. Germline-derived CDR1 and CDR2 are SGHNT and YYREEE (reference sequence). A word on this clonotype: Antigen specificity is unknown.

This receptor was identified in a man at least 80 years old in good health. The chain couples TRBV5-4 to TRBJ2-6; D perhaps matches TRBD2 (7 bases). The specimen sequenced was blood. The DNA of the CDR3 is TGTGCCAGCAATCACCGGGGGGCCGGGGCCAACGTCCTGACTTTC. Its translation is CASNHRGAGANVLTF.